This T cell receptor (beta chain) was sequenced for a study of identical twins. This clonotype was detected only a few times. Its antigen remains unknown. This CDR3 region has 11 residues. Trimming cost V 8 bases and J 8 bases, with 12 bases left between them. Germline loops: CDR1 ENHRY, CDR2 SYGVKD. General study results and limits: Out-of-frame alpha sequences that twins shared showed excess low generation probability.

TCRdb reprocessed the 5' RACE reads via MiXCR and lists one record per CDR3 protein. The data contain approximately 300,000 distinct CDR3 sequences, just under 9.5% of them singletons. These data were also filed under a second study, of yellow fever vaccine responses in identical twins. That investigation notes: As reported, the vaccine T cell response of twins seemed partly convergent and partly personalized.

The receptor's source is a young woman in good health. Material for sequencing was CD8+ T cells sorted from blood. This sequence joins TRBV10-3 and TRBJ1-2; D perhaps matches TRBD1 (6 bases). The CDR3 loop reads CAIWTVEGYTF. The CDR3 nucleotides are TGTGCCATCTGGACAGTCGAGGGCTACACCTTC.